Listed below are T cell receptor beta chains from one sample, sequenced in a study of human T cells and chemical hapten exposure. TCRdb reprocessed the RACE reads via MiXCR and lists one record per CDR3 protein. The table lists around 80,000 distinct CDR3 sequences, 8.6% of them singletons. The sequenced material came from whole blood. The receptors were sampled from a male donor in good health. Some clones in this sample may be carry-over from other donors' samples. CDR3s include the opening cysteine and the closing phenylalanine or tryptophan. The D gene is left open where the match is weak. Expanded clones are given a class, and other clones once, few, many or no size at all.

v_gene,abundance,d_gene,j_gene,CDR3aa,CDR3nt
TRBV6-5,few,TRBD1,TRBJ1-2,CASSVGHRGSYGYTF,TGTGCCAGCAGCGTTGGACACAGGGGTTCCTATGGCTACACCTTC
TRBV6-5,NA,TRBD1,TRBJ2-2,CASSPGTGAGELFF,TGTGCCAGCAGTCCCGGGACAGGAGCCGGGGAGCTGTTTTTT
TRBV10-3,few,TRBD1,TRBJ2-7,CAISESDRGALYEQYF,TGTGCCATCAGTGAGTCCGACAGGGGCGCCCTTTACGAGCAGTACTTC
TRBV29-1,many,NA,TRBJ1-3,CSVHGTAESSGNTIYF,TGCAGCGTCCATGGGACGGCCGAAAGCTCTGGAAACACCATATATTTT
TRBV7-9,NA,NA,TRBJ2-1,CASSSEDNYNEQFF,TGTGCCAGCAGCTCCGAGGACAACTACAATGAGCAGTTCTTC
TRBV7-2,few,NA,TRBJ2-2,CASRLVRGNTGELFF,TGTGCCAGCAGATTAGTGCGGGGAAACACCGGGGAGCTGTTTTTT
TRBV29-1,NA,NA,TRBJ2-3,CSVETVEGEADTQYF,TGCAGCGTTGAAACCGTTGAGGGAGAGGCAGATACGCAGTATTTT
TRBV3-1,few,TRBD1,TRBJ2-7,CASSHLTGTGIAEQYF,TGTGCCAGCAGCCATCTTACCGGGACAGGGATAGCCGAGCAGTACTTC
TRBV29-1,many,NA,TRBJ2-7,CSVEGVTSGDYEQYF,TGCAGCGTTGAAGGCGTCACCAGCGGTGACTACGAGCAGTACTTC
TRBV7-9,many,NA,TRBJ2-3,CASRSQDSTDTQYF,TGTGCCAGCAGATCTCAGGACAGCACAGATACGCAGTATTTT
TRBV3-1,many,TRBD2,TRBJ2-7,CASSQGYWEGATDEQYF,TGTGCCAGCAGCCAAGGTTATTGGGAGGGCGCTACCGACGAGCAGTACTTC
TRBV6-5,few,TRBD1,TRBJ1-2,CASSYRPGGSYGYTF,TGTGCCAGCAGTTACCGTCCAGGGGGGTCCTATGGCTACACCTTC
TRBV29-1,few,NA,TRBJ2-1,CSVEDGNYNEQFF,TGCAGCGTTGAAGACGGCAACTACAATGAGCAGTTCTTC
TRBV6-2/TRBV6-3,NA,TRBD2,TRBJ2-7,CASSYYSSGSYEQYF,TGTGCCAGCAGTTACTACTCTAGCGGGTCCTACGAGCAGTACTTC
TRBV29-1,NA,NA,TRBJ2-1,CSVEEGRGEQFF,TGCAGCGTTGAAGAAGGCCGCGGGGAGCAGTTCTTC
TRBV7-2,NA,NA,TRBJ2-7,CASSADRSSYEQYF,TGTGCCAGCAGCGCCGACAGAAGCTCCTACGAGCAGTACTTC
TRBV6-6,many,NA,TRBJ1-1,CASNRRTKPGPRGTEAFF,TGTGCCAGCAACAGAAGAACGAAACCGGGCCCTCGGGGCACTGAAGCTTTCTTT
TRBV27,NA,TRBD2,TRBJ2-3,CASSPGLAGFTDTQYF,TGTGCCAGCAGTCCGGGACTAGCGGGGTTCACAGATACGCAGTATTTT